This is a list of T cell receptor beta chains from one sample in a study of T cells in narcolepsy. TCRdb keeps only in-frame clones here, not all; method: immunoSEQ multiplex PCR. The sample consists of 27,000 or so clones, approximately 87% of them appearing once. The sequenced material came from memory (CD45RA-) CD4+ T cells from blood. The receptors were sampled from a human donor in good health. CDR3s include the opening cysteine and the closing phenylalanine or tryptophan.

V	J	length	CDR3
TRBV20-1	TRBJ2-5	11	CSAHSEETQYF
TRBV28	TRBJ1-2	15	CASNRKGQIFYGYTF
TRBV5-1	-	15	CASSLTRDRRYEQYF
TRBV7-9	TRBJ2-3	15	CASSLLIPSTDTQYF
TRBV6-5	TRBJ1-2	13	CASSSGTARGYTF
TRBV15	TRBJ1-5	15	CATSRDAGGNQPQHF
TRBV15	TRBJ2-1	17	CATSGRLTSGPNNEQFF
TRBV4-2	TRBJ2-3	10	CASGRDTQYF
TRBV7-2	TRBJ2-2	18	CASSPGTSGRGGAGELFF
TRBV29-1	TRBJ2-5	16	CSVESWTSGGAETQYF
TRBV4-1	TRBJ2-5	12	CASSLPQETQYF
TRBV5-5	TRBJ1-4	15	CASSFWEPSGEKLFF
TRBV6-1	TRBJ2-7	14	CASSDRSGRREQYF
TRBV7-2	TRBJ2-7	11	CASSLDHEQYF
TRBV28	TRBJ1-3	14	CASRVGGSGNTIYF
TRBV5-5	TRBJ2-7	17	CASSSLPPNTQVYEQYF
TRBV14	TRBJ2-5	16	CASSLLAGGLVETQYF
TRBV20-1	TRBJ2-5	11	CSAEGSETQYF
TRBV11-1	TRBJ1-4	15	CASSPRTGTNEKLFF
TRBV28	TRBJ1-1	16	CASSRKVITVRAEAFF